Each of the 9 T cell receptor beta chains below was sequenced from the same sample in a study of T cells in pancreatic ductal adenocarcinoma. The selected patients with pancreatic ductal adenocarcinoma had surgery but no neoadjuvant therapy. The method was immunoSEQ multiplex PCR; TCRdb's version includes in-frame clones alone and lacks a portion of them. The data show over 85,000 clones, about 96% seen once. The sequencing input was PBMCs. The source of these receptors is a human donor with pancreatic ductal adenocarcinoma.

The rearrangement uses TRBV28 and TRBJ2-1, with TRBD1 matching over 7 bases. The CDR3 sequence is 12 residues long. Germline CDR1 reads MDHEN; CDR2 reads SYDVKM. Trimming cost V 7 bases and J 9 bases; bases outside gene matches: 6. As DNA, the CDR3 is TGTGCCAGCACTGAGGGGGCAGGTGAGCAGTTCTTC. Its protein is CASTEGAGEQFF.

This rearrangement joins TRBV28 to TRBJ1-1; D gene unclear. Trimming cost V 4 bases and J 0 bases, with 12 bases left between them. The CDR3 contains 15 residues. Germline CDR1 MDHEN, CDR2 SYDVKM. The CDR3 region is CASSSAGVLNTEAFF. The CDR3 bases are TGTGCCAGCAGTTCGGCCGGAGTGTTGAACACTGAAGCTTTCTTT.

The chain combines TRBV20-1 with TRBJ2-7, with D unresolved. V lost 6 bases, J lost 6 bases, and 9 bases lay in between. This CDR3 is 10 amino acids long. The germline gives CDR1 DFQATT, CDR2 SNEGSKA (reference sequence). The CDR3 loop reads CSAPYGEQYF. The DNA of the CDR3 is TGCAGTGCCCCCTACGGCGAGCAGTACTTC.

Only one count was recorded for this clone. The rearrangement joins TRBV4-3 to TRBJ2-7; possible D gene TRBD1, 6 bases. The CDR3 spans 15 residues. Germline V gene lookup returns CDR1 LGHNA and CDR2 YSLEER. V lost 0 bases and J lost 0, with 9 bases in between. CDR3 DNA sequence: TGCGCCAGCAGCCAAGAGAACAGGGCCTCCTACGAGCAGTACTTC. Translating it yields CASSQENRASYEQYF.

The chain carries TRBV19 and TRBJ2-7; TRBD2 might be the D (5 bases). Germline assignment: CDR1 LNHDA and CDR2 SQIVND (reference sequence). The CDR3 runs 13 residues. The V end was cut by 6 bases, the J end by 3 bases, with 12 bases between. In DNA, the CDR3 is TGTGCCAGTAGGGGCGCGGGCCGCTACGAGCAGTACTTC. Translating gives CASRGAGRYEQYF.

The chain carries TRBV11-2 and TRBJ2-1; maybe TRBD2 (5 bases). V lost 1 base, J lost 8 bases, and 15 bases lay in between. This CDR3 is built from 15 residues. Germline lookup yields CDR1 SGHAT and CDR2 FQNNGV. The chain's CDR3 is CASSLGTRSGDEQFF. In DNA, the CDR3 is TGTGCCAGCAGCTTAGGAACTAGGAGTGGGGATGAGCAGTTCTTC.

CDR3 residues: CASSYSTGGGTTEAFF. CDR3 nucleotides: TGTGCCAGCAGTTACTCAACGGGCGGGGGGACCACTGAAGCTTTCTTT. This chain links TRBV6-5 with TRBJ1-1, with D possibly TRBD1 on 5 matching bases. V dropped 0 bases and J dropped 4 bases, with 15 bases sitting between them. Germline assignment: CDR1 MNHEY and CDR2 SVGAGI. This CDR3 contains 16 residues.

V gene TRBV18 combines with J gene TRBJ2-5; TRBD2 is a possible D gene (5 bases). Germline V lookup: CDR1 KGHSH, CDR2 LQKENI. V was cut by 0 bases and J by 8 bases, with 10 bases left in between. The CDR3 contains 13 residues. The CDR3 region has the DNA TGTGCCAGCTCACCACCGAGGAGGAGAACCCAGTACTTC. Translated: CASSPPRRRTQYF.

CDR3 in amino acids: CASSLRGISTDTQYF. The CDR3 DNA is TGTGCCAGCAGCTTGCGCGGGATTAGCACAGATACGCAGTATTTT. The chain links TRBV5-4 to TRBJ2-3; TRBD2 might be the D (6 bases). CDR3 size: 15 residues. V lost 1 base and J 0 bases, leaving 9 bases between the germline ends. Germline V gene sequence: CDR1 SGHNT, CDR2 YYREEE (reference sequence).